The 9 T cell receptor beta chains below come from one sample, sequenced in a study of OX40 agonist ivuxolimab in advanced cancers. The table came from immunoSEQ multiplex PCR; TCRdb's copy has only in-frame clones and leaves some out. The sample includes 65,000 to 70,000 clones, 65% to 80% of them seen just once. The starting material was CD4+ or CD8+ T cells sorted from blood, obtained in a trial of the OX40 agonist ivuxolimab. Source of these receptors: an adult with an advanced solid tumor such as melanoma, head and neck, liver or kidney cancer.

This clone was detected only once. The V call is TRBV7-9, the J call TRBJ1-2, with D unresolved. This CDR3 region has 16 residues. CDR1 SEHNR and CDR2 FQNEAQ come from the germline V gene (reference sequence). The V end lost 2 bases, the J end lost 0 bases, and 13 bases lay between the germline ends. The CDR3 loop is CASSLKIAFANYGYTF. The CDR3 region has the DNA TGTGCCAGCAGCTTAAAGATAGCCTTCGCTAACTATGGCTACACCTTC.

The chain combines TRBV19 with TRBJ1-5; no reliable D call. Per germline, CDR1 LNHDA and CDR2 SQIVND (reference sequence). V was pared by 3 bases and J by 7 bases, with 10 bases between. This CDR3 is built from 13 residues. DNA of the CDR3: TGTGCCAGTAGTATCGGGGTCAAGCAGCCCCAGCATTTT. Translating it yields CASSIGVKQPQHF.

The CDR3 spells CASGGSDRANTEAFF. As DNA, the CDR3 is TGTGCCAGCGGGGGATCGGACAGGGCGAACACTGAAGCTTTCTTT. The genes are TRBV28 and TRBJ1-1; 8 positions match TRBD1. This CDR3 is 15 amino acids long. Germline V CDR1 and CDR2: MDHEN, SYDVKM. Trimming took 8 bases from V and 1 from J; bases not matched to a gene: 9.

The chain links TRBV30 to TRBJ2-5, with D possibly being TRBD1 (6 bases). The germline CDR1 and CDR2 sequences are GTSNPN and SVGIG (reference sequence). The CDR3 extends over 15 amino acids. V was pared by 2 bases and J by 4 bases, with 17 bases between. This chain's CDR3 is CAWSRDWQGLETQYF. The CDR3 DNA follows: TGTGCCTGGAGTCGGGATTGGCAGGGGTTAGAGACCCAGTACTTC.

This clone has only one observation. J is TRBJ1-1 and V is TRBV19; TRBD1 matches 7 bases. The germline gives CDR1 LNHDA, CDR2 SQIVND (reference sequence). CDR3 length equals 16 residues. The J segment lost 4 bases and the V segment lost 4 bases, leaving 12 bases of the junction unmatched. CDR3: CASSSYSQGRITEAFF. The CDR3 bases are TGTGCCAGTAGTAGCTACTCACAGGGGAGGATCACTGAAGCTTTCTTT.

The chain links TRBV16 to TRBJ1-5; D possibly corresponds to TRBD1 (5 bases). Germline CDR1 and CDR2: KGHSY and FQNENV. This CDR3 region has 16 residues. Trimming removed 0 bases from V and 6 bases from J, with 15 bases in between. CDR3 sequence: CASSQSRGSGGQPQHF. CDR3 nucleotide sequence: TGTGCCAGCAGCCAATCAAGGGGATCAGGCGGTCAGCCCCAGCATTTT.

The chain combines TRBV5-1 with TRBJ1-1; 9 bases map to TRBD1. V shed 4 bases and J 3 bases; nucleotides not matched to a gene: 7. This CDR3 is 15 amino acids long. Germline V lookup: CDR1 SGHRS, CDR2 YFSETQ. This CDR3 is CASSQQGAEDTEAFF. As DNA, the CDR3 is TGCGCCAGCAGCCAACAGGGGGCTGAGGACACTGAAGCTTTCTTT.

This clone appeared a single time. The chain is built from TRBV4-1 and TRBJ1-1; TRBD1 is a possible D gene (5 bases). This CDR3 contains 15 residues. CDR1 MGHRA and CDR2 YSYEKL come from the germline V gene. Trimming took off 0 bases at V and 1 base at J, with 9 bases between the two ends. For the CDR3, the DNA is TGCGCCAGCAGCCAAGAACGGGGGAGGAACACTGAAGCTTTCTTT. Its translation: CASSQERGRNTEAFF.

This clone came up once. The chain joins TRBV30 to TRBJ1-5; TRBD1 might be the D (6 bases). This CDR3 spans 16 amino acids. V was cut by 6 bases and J by 3 bases, with 21 bases left in between. CDR1 and CDR2 (germline): GTSNPN, SVGIG (reference sequence). The CDR3 DNA reads TGTGCCTGCCCTCTGGCCTGGGACACGAACAATCAGCCCCAGCATTTT. It translates to CACPLAWDTNNQPQHF.